These 32 T cell receptor beta chains were all obtained from the same sample, sequenced in a study of blood T cell repertoires in COVID-19. The data were produced by immunoSEQ multiplex PCR, yet TCRdb's version contains in-frame clones alone and is incomplete. The data show 50,000 to 65,000 clones, about four fifths seen once. The specimen was peripheral blood. These receptors were collected from a human donor in a cohort sampled during active COVID-19.

V is TRBV2 and J is TRBJ2-2, with 12 positions matching TRBD2. The germline CDR1 and CDR2 sequences are SNHLY and FYNNEI. The V gene end was trimmed by 2 bases and the J gene end by 6 bases; junction bases not matched to a gene: 1. CDR3 length: 15 amino acids. The CDR3 is CASSERTSGAGELFF. The CDR3, as DNA: TGTGCCAGCAGTGAAAGGACTAGCGGGGCCGGGGAGCTGTTTTTT.

The V and J genes are TRBV7-9 and TRBJ2-7; the match to TRBD1 covers 8 bases. The V gene end was trimmed by 4 bases and the J gene end by 3 bases; junction bases not matched to a gene: 8. Germline-derived CDR1 and CDR2 are SEHNR and FQNEAQ (reference sequence). This CDR3 is built from 15 residues. The CDR3 nucleotides are TGTGCCAGCAGCTCCTCAGGGGGCGCCTACTACGAGCAGTACTTC. Translated: CASSSSGGAYYEQYF.

The rearrangement joins TRBV19 to TRBJ1-3; 9 nucleotides line up with TRBD1. CDR1 LNHDA and CDR2 SQIVND come from the germline V gene (reference sequence). The CDR3 is made up of 17 amino acids. Trimming at V came to 5 bases and at J to 2 bases, leaving 10 bases not matched to a gene. CDR3 protein: CASSPKGQGSTGNTIYF. The CDR3, as DNA: TGTGCCAGTAGTCCAAAGGGACAGGGAAGCACTGGAAACACCATATATTTT.

V gene TRBV19 combines with J gene TRBJ1-5; D is undetermined. The CDR3 extends over 13 amino acids. CDR1 LNHDA and CDR2 SQIVND come from the germline V gene (reference sequence). The V end lost 3 bases, the J end lost 5 bases, and 8 bases lay between the germline ends. The CDR3 here is CASSMGGHQPQHF. Here the CDR3 DNA reads TGTGCCAGTAGTATGGGAGGCCATCAGCCCCAGCATTTT.

The chain recombines TRBV4-2 with TRBJ2-7; 8 bases agree with TRBD2. The V gene's germline CDR1 is LGHNA and CDR2 YNFKEQ. V shed 2 bases and J 5 bases; nucleotides not matched to a gene: 14. The CDR3 is 17 amino acids. The DNA for the CDR3 is TGTGCCAGCAGCCAACAAACTACGGGGGGGACTAAAAACGAGCAGTACTTC. Protein product: CASSQQTTGGTKNEQYF.

V and J are TRBV28 and TRBJ2-7, with 7 bases lining up with TRBD2. The CDR3 length is 15 residues. Germline values: CDR1 MDHEN, CDR2 SYDVKM. Trimming cost V 5 bases and J 3 bases; bases outside gene matches: 10. CDR3 coding DNA: TGTGCCAGCAGTGGTGGTGGGGGGGAGGTCTACGAGCAGTACTTC. It yields the protein CASSGGGGEVYEQYF.

The J gene is TRBJ2-1, the V gene TRBV3-1 (or the pseudogene TRBV3-2); TRBD2 matches at 12 bases. Germline V gives CDR1 LGHDT, CDR2 YNNKEL (reference sequence). With V trimmed by 0 bases and J by 7 bases, 10 bases remained unmatched. The CDR3 contains 18 residues. The CDR3 spells CASSQDLLAGGFRNEQFF. CDR3 DNA: TGTGCCAGCAGCCAAGACTTACTAGCGGGAGGTTTTCGGAATGAGCAGTTCTTC.

The chain couples TRBV11-2 to TRBJ2-7; 9 bases align to TRBD2. This CDR3 is built from 17 residues. Germline-derived CDR1 and CDR2 are SGHAT and FQNNGV. V dropped 1 base and J dropped 2; count of bases not matched to a gene: 9. The CDR3 DNA is TGTGCCAGCAGCTTAGTGGGCGGGGGGGGATTTCCCTACGAGCAGTACTTC. It translates to CASSLVGGGGFPYEQYF.

V gene TRBV7-9 combines with J gene TRBJ2-1; 10 bases are shared with TRBD2. CDR3 length: 14 residues. J lost 7 bases, V lost 2 bases, and 2 bases had no gene match. Germline loops: CDR1 SEHNR, CDR2 FQNEAQ (reference sequence). The DNA of the CDR3 is TGTGCCAGCAGCTTACTAGCGGGGGCTAATGAGCAGTTCTTC. It specifies CASSLLAGANEQFF.

The V and J genes are TRBV7-8 and TRBJ2-1; TRBD1 matches at 11 bases. Germline V lookup: CDR1 SGHVS, CDR2 FQNEAQ. The length of the CDR3 is 15 residues. Trimming at V came to 5 bases and at J to 8 bases, leaving 8 bases not matched to a gene. CDR3: CASSPRTGGSDEQFF. The CDR3 DNA reads as TGTGCCAGCAGCCCCCGGACAGGGGGCAGCGATGAGCAGTTCTTC. The full variable domain, with the rest looked up from reference TRBV7-8 and TRBJ2-1, is GAGVSQSPRYKVAKRGQDVALRCDPISGHVSLFWYQQALGQGPEFLTYFQNEAQLDKSGLPSDRFFAERPEGSVSTLKIQRTQQEDSAVYLCASSPRTGGSDEQFFGPGTRLTVL.

This sequence joins TRBV5-1 and TRBJ2-1, with D hard to call. Germline V gene sequence: CDR1 SGHRS, CDR2 YFSETQ. The CDR3 is 12 amino acids. The V gene lost 5 bases and the J gene lost 5 bases, with 8 bases spanning the gap. For the CDR3, the DNA is TGCGCCAGCAGTCCTCCCGACAATGAGCAGTTCTTC. It specifies CASSPPDNEQFF.

This chain links TRBV2 with TRBJ1-1; no firm D call. CDR3 length: 13 residues. Trimming shortened V by 6 bases and J by 3 bases, and 11 bases separated the two germline ends. Germline V gene data show CDR1 as SNHLY and CDR2 as FYNNEI. As DNA, the CDR3 is TGTGCCAGCAGCGCGAACCGGGACACTGAAGCTTTCTTT. Amino acids: CASSANRDTEAFF.

V and J are TRBV6-6 and TRBJ2-1; TRBD2 agrees at 8 bases. Losses at the gene ends were 5 bases for V and 0 bases for J; bases not matched to a gene: 9. The length of the CDR3 is 17 residues. CDR1 is MNHNY, CDR2 SVGAGI, per germline (reference sequence). The CDR3 is CASSRKRGPSSYNEQFF. The CDR3 DNA sequence: TGTGCCAGCAGTCGGAAGCGGGGGCCTAGCTCCTACAATGAGCAGTTCTTC.

With respect to this clone: The junction and the germline gene differ at one end; a read error may be behind it. The chain recombines TRBV9 with TRBJ2-3; 9 nucleotides align to TRBD2. The CDR3 is 12 amino acids. Germline V gene lookup returns CDR1 SGDLS and CDR2 YYNGEE. CDR3 region: CASSAERGALDF. The CDR3 DNA reads TGTGCCAGCAGCGCCGAGCGGGGGGCCCTCGATTTT. Variable domain in full (rest from reference TRBV9 and TRBJ2-3): DSGVTQTPKHLITATGQRVTLRCSPRSGDLSVYWYQQSLDQGLQFLIQYYNGEERAKGNILERFSAQQFPDLHSELNLSSLELGDSALYFCASSAERGALDFGPGTRLTVL.

This sequence joins TRBV5-5 and TRBJ2-7, with D possibly matching TRBD2 (6 bases). CDR3 length equals 14 residues. Per germline, CDR1 SGHKS and CDR2 YYEKEE (reference sequence). V lost 3 bases to trimming and J lost 6 bases, with 16 bases between them. In nucleotides, the CDR3 is TGTGCCAGCAGCTACACCGGAGGGCCGGGCGAGCAGTACTTC. This encodes CASSYTGGPGEQYF.

The rearrangement links TRBV7-9 to TRBJ1-2; D call uncertain. Trimming removed 5 bases from V and 4 bases from J, with 20 bases in between. The germline V gene encodes CDR1 SEHNR and CDR2 FQNEAQ (reference sequence). CDR3 length: 16 amino acids. For the CDR3, the DNA is TGTGCCAGCAGCACGTGGGAGGGCCCGAGCTTCTATGGCTACACCTTC. Protein product: CASSTWEGPSFYGYTF. Full variable domain (rest looked up from reference TRBV7-9 and TRBJ1-2): DTGVSQNPRHKITKRGQNVTFRCDPISEHNRLYWYRQTLGQGPEFLTYFQNEAQLEKSRLLSDRFSAERPKGSFSTLEIQRTEQGDSAMYLCASSTWEGPSFYGYTFGSGTRLTVV.

The V gene is TRBV7-9, the J gene TRBJ2-1, with 9 bases aligning to TRBD2. Germline loops: CDR1 SEHNR, CDR2 FQNEAQ (reference sequence). The CDR3 is 14 amino acids. With V trimmed by 1 base and J by 13 bases, 8 bases remained unmatched. Here the CDR3 DNA reads TGTGCCAGCAGCTTAGTGTCCCAAGCGGGAGGTCAGTTCTTC. Residues: CASSLVSQAGGQFF.

The CDR3, as DNA: TGTGCCTGGAGTCGGAGCACTGAAGCTTTCTTT. This sequence encodes CAWSRSTEAFF. The J gene is TRBJ1-1, the V gene TRBV30; D is undetermined. Trimming shortened V by 2 bases and J by 4 bases, and 5 bases separated the two germline ends. The CDR3 extends over 11 amino acids. Looked up from germline, CDR1 is GTSNPN and CDR2 is SVGIG (reference sequence). The full variable domain, with the rest looked up from reference TRBV30 and TRBJ1-1, is SQTIHQWPATLVQPVGSPLSLECTVEGTSNPNLYWYRQAAGRGLQLLFYSVGIGQISSEVPQNLSASRPQDRQFILSSKKLLLSDSGFYLCAWSRSTEAFFGQGTRLTVV.

V gene TRBV30 combines with J gene TRBJ1-1; tentatively, D is TRBD1 (5 bases). Trimming pared 7 bases from V and 4 bases from J, leaving 43 bases between. CDR3 length equals 22 residues. CDR1 and CDR2 from the germline V gene are GTSNPN and SVGIG (reference sequence). CDR3 region: CASSLWFLWSPTLTGGGTEAFF. CDR3 bases: TGTGCCTCCTCTCTATGGTTTCTCTGGTCACCGACACTGACCGGGGGGGGCACTGAAGCTTTCTTT.

The rearrangement uses TRBV9 and TRBJ1-3; TRBD1 matches at 8 bases. This CDR3 is built from 16 residues. Germline V CDR1 and CDR2: SGDLS, YYNGEE. The V gene end was trimmed by 4 bases and the J gene end by 0 bases; junction bases not matched to a gene: 6. The CDR3 here is CASSPQGANSGNTIYF. The CDR3 region has the DNA TGTGCCAGCAGCCCTCAGGGGGCTAACTCTGGAAACACCATATATTTT.

V and J are TRBV2 and TRBJ2-5; 10 nucleotides line up with TRBD1. The CDR3 runs to 12 residues. The V gene's germline CDR1 is SNHLY and CDR2 FYNNEI. Written as DNA, the CDR3 is TGTGCTGGGGACAGGGGACAAGAGACCCAGTACTTC. Translating gives CAGDRGQETQYF.

With respect to this clone: This sample also contains other DNA sequences that code for the same CDR3. Here the CDR3 reads CAISGGEGVGGYTF. CDR3 nucleotides: TGTGCCATCAGTGGAGGAGAAGGGGTGGGGGGCTACACCTTC. This chain links TRBV10-3 with TRBJ1-2, with D possibly being TRBD1 (5 bases). Trimming removed 4 bases from V and 8 bases from J, with 17 bases in between. Germline values: CDR1 ENHRY, CDR2 SYGVKD. This CDR3 comprises 14 residues.

The V gene is TRBV7-8, the J gene TRBJ2-4; TRBD2 is a possible D gene (6 bases). Germline assignment: CDR1 SGHVS and CDR2 FQNEAQ. Trimming took off 5 bases at V and 7 bases at J, with 18 bases between the two ends. This CDR3 is 15 amino acids long. CDR3 DNA sequence: TGTGCCAGCAGCCCCCGACTAGGAGGGGCCAACATTCAGTACTTC. It is translated as CASSPRLGGANIQYF.

V is TRBV29-1 and J is TRBJ1-5, with D possibly TRBD1 on 5 matching bases. Trimming cost V 6 bases and J 0 bases, with 15 bases left between them. Per germline, CDR1 SQVTM and CDR2 ANQGSEA. This CDR3 is built from 15 residues. As DNA, the CDR3 is TGCAGCGTCGCTTGGGGCTCGGATAGCAATCAGCCCCAGCATTTT. This translates into CSVAWGSDSNQPQHF.

This clone was found a few times. CDR3 nucleotide sequence: TGTGCCAGCAGCGTATCATTCCAGGGAACTAGCACAGATACGCAGTATTTT. Its protein product is CASSVSFQGTSTDTQYF. V usage is TRBV9 and J usage is TRBJ2-3; the D gene is possibly TRBD1 (5 bases). The CDR3 has 17 amino acids. Looked up from germline, CDR1 is SGDLS and CDR2 is YYNGEE. Deletions cut 1 base from V and 0 bases from J, with 15 bases between.

The chain joins TRBV4-1 to TRBJ1-2; D call uncertain. V dropped 4 bases and J dropped 1 base, with 13 bases sitting between them. In germline, CDR1 is MGHRA, CDR2 YSYEKL. The CDR3 extends over 15 amino acids. The CDR3 region is CASSPSERSNYGYTF. CDR3 DNA sequence: TGCGCCAGCAGCCCTAGTGAAAGGAGTAACTATGGCTACACCTTC.

With respect to this clone: The junction differs from germline at one of its ends, possibly a read error. The chain is built from TRBV7-9 and TRBJ2-5; 10 bases are a match to TRBD2. The CDR3 runs 15 residues. CDR1 and CDR2 (germline): SEHNR, FQNEAQ (reference sequence). The DNA for the CDR3 is TGTGCCAGCAGCGTAGCGGGAGGCCGCCAAGAGACCCAGTACTTC. Its protein product is CASSVAGGRQETQYF.

This clone was seen a handful of times. The chain joins TRBV5-6 to TRBJ1-2; 7 bases fit TRBD1. CDR1 and CDR2 (germline): SGHDT, YYEEEE. This CDR3 contains 16 residues. V lost 6 bases to trimming and J lost 5 bases; unmatched junction nucleotides: 16. The DNA for the CDR3 is TGTGCCAGCACCCAAATTCTTTACAGGGGCTCATATGGCTACACCTTC. This translates into CASTQILYRGSYGYTF.

The chain is built from TRBV7-8 and TRBJ1-3; D is ambiguous. V lost 2 bases and J 4 bases, leaving 6 bases between the germline ends. This CDR3 is built from 13 residues. The germline V gene has CDR1 SGHVS and CDR2 FQNEAQ. This CDR3 reads CASSLSQGNTIYF. The CDR3 DNA reads TGTGCCAGCAGCTTATCTCAGGGAAACACCATATATTTT.

The rearrangement uses TRBV6-5 and TRBJ1-4, with 8 nucleotides matching TRBD1. V was clipped by 6 bases and J by 2 bases; unmatched bases: 2. Germline CDR1 is MNHEY and CDR2 is SVGAGI. The CDR3 contains 14 residues. Written as DNA, the CDR3 is TGTGCCAGCAGCCAGGGGGCCACTAATGAAAAACTGTTTTTT. This codes for CASSQGATNEKLFF.

The chain links TRBV19 to TRBJ2-3, with 10 bases lining up with TRBD1. CDR1 and CDR2 from the germline V gene are LNHDA and SQIVND (reference sequence). The V and J ends lost 5 bases and 4 bases, in that order; junction bases with no gene match: 3. CDR3 length: 14 residues. CDR3: CASSLGTGADTQYF. The CDR3 coding sequence is TGTGCCAGTAGTCTAGGGACAGGGGCAGATACGCAGTATTTT.

This clone was recorded once. Here the CDR3 reads CASSLVMGDGYTF. The CDR3 region has the DNA TGTGCCAGCAGCTTAGTTATGGGAGATGGCTACACCTTC. The chain uses TRBV11-2 and TRBJ1-2; no reliable D call. The germline V and J ends were trimmed by 1 base and 6 bases, with 9 bases remaining between them. This CDR3 region has 13 residues. Germline CDR1 SGHAT, CDR2 FQNNGV.